Shown below are 3 T cell receptor beta chains from a single sample sequenced in a study of cytomegalovirus exposure and HLA in healthy donors. Using immunoSEQ multiplex PCR, the repertoire was profiled, and TCRdb retains in-frame clones only, with some absent. The repertoire has about 110,000 clones, over 85% of them found once; the top ten carry approximately 1.9%. The sample taken for sequencing was PBMCs. The receptors derive from a young woman in good health and CMV-seronegative.

The chain combines TRBV5-1 with TRBJ2-5; tentatively, D is TRBD2 (6 bases). The V and J ends lost 1 base and 4 bases respectively, with 11 bases between them. There are 14 residues in the CDR3. From germline, CDR1 is SGHRS and CDR2 YFSETQ. The CDR3 region is CASSLPSGGETQYF. The CDR3 nucleotides are TGCGCCAGCAGCTTGCCGTCCGGGGGAGAGACCCAGTACTTC.

CDR3: CASSGAGGTGELFF. The CDR3 coding sequence is TGTGCCAGCAGTGGGGCAGGGGGCACCGGGGAGCTGTTTTTT. The chain links TRBV6-4 to TRBJ2-2; 7 bases map to TRBD1. The germline gives CDR1 MRHNA, CDR2 SNTAGT. The junction had 3 bases not matched to a gene; V was cut back by 4 bases and J by 4 bases. This CDR3 is built from 14 residues.

V usage is TRBV7-2 and J usage is TRBJ1-2, with 9 bases identical to TRBD1. Germline V gives CDR1 SGHTA, CDR2 FQGNSA. J lost 4 bases, V lost 0 bases, and 6 bases had no gene match. The CDR3 runs to 16 residues. The CDR3 here is CASSLAMGQGGYGYTF. CDR3 nucleotide sequence: TGTGCCAGCAGCTTAGCAATGGGACAGGGCGGCTATGGCTACACCTTC.